Sequencing of this TCR beta chain was carried out in a study of shared clonotypes between healthy human individuals. About this clone itself: Other DNA sequences in this sample translate to the same CDR3.

The run depth of the assay was deep. Here immunoSEQ multiplex PCR was the method, and the copy in TCRdb shows in-frame clones only, minus some. The table lists 450,000 to 500,000 clones, around 85% of them singletons, with roughly 13% in the top ten. Sequences were obtained from PBMCs. The clonotype was recovered from a woman aged 35 to 49 in good health. Some clones in this sample may be carry-over from other donors' samples.

Written as DNA, the CDR3 is TGTGCCAGCAGCTTAGCGGGAGGTGACACCGGGGAGCTGTTTTTT. The encoded protein is CASSLAGGDTGELFF. This chain connects TRBV7-7 to TRBJ2-2; D may be TRBD2 (6 bases). The CDR3 is made up of 15 amino acids. Deletions cut 0 bases from V and 3 bases from J, with 8 bases between. Germline lookup yields CDR1 SSHAT and CDR2 FNYEAQ (reference sequence).